The 29 T cell receptor beta chains below all came from one sample that was sequenced in a study of cytomegalovirus exposure and HLA in healthy donors. Libraries were prepared by immunoSEQ multiplex PCR; TCRdb keeps only in-frame clonotypes and omits some of them. The data hold fewer than 120,000 clones, with approximately 89% observed a single time. Source material: PBMCs. These receptors all come from a woman aged 18-29 years in good health and CMV-seronegative.

The V call is TRBV7-3, the J call TRBJ2-7, with 7 positions matching TRBD2. CDR3 length: 16 amino acids. The J segment lost 1 base and the V segment lost 1 base, leaving 7 bases of the junction unmatched. Germline-derived CDR1 and CDR2 are SGHTA and FQGTGA. The CDR3 DNA follows: TGTGCCAGCAGCTTAAGAGCAAGCGGGGATTCCTACGAGCAGTACTTC. Residues: CASSLRASGDSYEQYF.

The rearrangement links TRBV27 to TRBJ1-4; tentatively, D is TRBD1 (6 bases). This CDR3 spans 15 amino acids. Trimming shortened V by 3 bases and J by 4 bases, and 12 bases separated the two germline ends. Germline values: CDR1 MNHEY, CDR2 SMNVEV (reference sequence). CDR3 DNA sequence: TGTGCCAGCAGTTTGTTACAGGGCGGTAATGAAAAACTGTTTTTT. Protein product: CASSLLQGGNEKLFF.

This sequence joins TRBV28 and TRBJ1-1, with D perhaps matching TRBD1 (6 bases). This CDR3 has 11 residues. Germline loops: CDR1 MDHEN, CDR2 SYDVKM. Trimming removed 6 bases from V and 8 bases from J, with 10 bases in between. CDR3: CASRSDREAFF. The CDR3 region has the DNA TGTGCCAGCAGATCGGACAGAGAAGCTTTCTTT.

This chain uses TRBV7-2 with TRBJ2-7, with no clear D. The V end was cut by 8 bases, the J end by 6 bases, with 11 bases between. Germline V gene lookup returns CDR1 SGHTA and CDR2 FQGNSA. CDR3 size: 11 residues. The CDR3 region is CASGPSVEQYF. CDR3 in DNA: TGTGCCAGCGGCCCCTCTGTCGAGCAGTACTTC.

V is TRBV19 and J is TRBJ2-1, with D hard to call. CDR3 length: 15 amino acids. Trimming took 4 bases from V and 2 from J, leaving 12 bases between them. Per germline, CDR1 LNHDA and CDR2 SQIVND (reference sequence). The CDR3 reads CASSRKRSTYNEQFF. DNA of the CDR3: TGTGCCAGTAGTAGGAAGCGTAGCACCTACAATGAGCAGTTCTTC.

This clone was observed a handful of times. The genes are TRBV9 and TRBJ1-2, with D unclear. The CDR3 extends over 14 amino acids. CDR1 is SGDLS and CDR2 is YYNGEE in the germline V gene. The V gene lost 0 bases and the J gene lost 5 bases, with 11 bases spanning the gap. The CDR3 DNA sequence: TGTGCCAGCAGCGTAGGCGGCGGTTCTTATGGCTACACCTTC. Translated, it gives CASSVGGGSYGYTF.

The rearrangement joins TRBV27 to TRBJ2-3, with TRBD2 as a possible D gene (5 bases). V gave up 8 bases and J gave up 4 bases, with 13 bases separating them. CDR1 is MNHEY, CDR2 SMNVEV, per germline (reference sequence). The CDR3 runs 13 residues. This chain's CDR3 is CASGRRLADTQYF. CDR3 nucleotides: TGTGCCAGCGGACGGAGGTTGGCAGATACGCAGTATTTT.

The chain recombines TRBV15 with TRBJ1-5; 8 bases agree with TRBD1. After removal of 1 base from V and 9 bases from J, the junction contained 8 bases not matched to a gene. The V gene's germline CDR1 is LNHNV and CDR2 YYDKDF (reference sequence). The CDR3 consists of 15 residues. CDR3 sequence: CATSRVRGQSAPQHF. The CDR3 nucleotides read TGTGCCACCAGCAGAGTCAGGGGGCAGTCCGCGCCCCAGCATTTT.

The chain is built from TRBV11-2 and TRBJ1-2; 9 positions agree with TRBD1. The CDR3 has 16 residues. Germline V gene data show CDR1 as SGHAT and CDR2 as FQNNGV. V was pared by 4 bases and J by 7 bases, with 13 bases of the junction left unmatched. Here the CDR3 reads CASSSLRNRGHGGYTF. Here the CDR3 DNA reads TGTGCCAGCAGCTCCTTACGTAACAGGGGGCATGGTGGCTACACCTTC.

This clone was picked up one time. This rearrangement joins TRBV15 to TRBJ2-7; tentative D call: TRBD1 (5 bases). This CDR3 is built from 15 residues. V lost 7 bases and J lost 4, with 20 bases in between. The germline CDR1 and CDR2 sequences are LNHNV and YYDKDF (reference sequence). In nucleotides, the CDR3 is TGTGCCACCACCCCGTCGGCAGGCAGGGCGTACGAGCAGTACTTC. Translated: CATTPSAGRAYEQYF.

The V gene is TRBV10-2, the J gene TRBJ2-3; weak D call: TRBD1 (5 bases). This CDR3 contains 17 residues. Germline values: CDR1 WSHSY, CDR2 SAAADI. Deletions cut 3 bases from V and 5 bases from J, with 21 bases between. CDR3 protein: CASSDRARGVRGDTQYF. CDR3 coding DNA: TGCGCCAGCAGTGACAGGGCCCGCGGTGTTCGAGGAGATACGCAGTATTTT.

The J gene is TRBJ1-1, the V gene TRBV27; D is unresolved. This CDR3 is built from 13 residues. V lost 2 bases and J lost 1, with 5 bases in between. Germline-derived CDR1 and CDR2 are MNHEY and SMNVEV (reference sequence). Here the CDR3 reads CASSLVQNTEAFF. CDR3 bases: TGTGCCAGCAGTTTAGTCCAGAACACTGAAGCTTTCTTT.

This chain links TRBV11-2 with TRBJ2-7; 13 bases match TRBD2. Germline loops: CDR1 SGHAT, CDR2 FQNNGV. The V segment lost 0 bases and the J segment 6 bases; nucleotides outside the gene matches: 11. This CDR3 comprises 18 residues. In DNA form, the CDR3 reads TGTGCCAGCAGCTTAGAGCCCGGACTAGCGGGAGAGAGTGGCGAGCAGTACTTC. This encodes CASSLEPGLAGESGEQYF.

The chain joins TRBV4-1 to TRBJ1-5, with 8 bases fitting TRBD1. Germline V gene lookup returns CDR1 MGHRA and CDR2 YSYEKL. The J segment lost 7 bases and the V segment lost 0 bases, leaving 11 bases of the junction unmatched. The CDR3 covers 17 residues. The CDR3 spells CASSQEPPGTGRQPQHF. In nucleotides, the CDR3 is TGCGCCAGCAGCCAAGAACCCCCCGGGACAGGTCGGCAGCCCCAGCATTTT.

This clone was counted a single time. The V and J genes are TRBV19 and TRBJ1-2; 7 bases match TRBD1. Unmatched junction bases numbered 3, after V lost 0 bases and J lost 5 bases. The CDR3 is 14 amino acids. Germline V lookup: CDR1 LNHDA, CDR2 SQIVND (reference sequence). CDR3 sequence reads: CASSIDGQAYGYTF. DNA for the CDR3: TGTGCCAGTAGTATAGACGGACAGGCTTATGGCTACACCTTC.

This clone has a handful of counts. The chain joins TRBV7-9 to TRBJ1-1; no reliable D call. CDR1 SEHNR and CDR2 FQNEAQ come from the germline V gene (reference sequence). Trimming took 2 bases from V and 4 from J, leaving 5 bases between them. There are 12 residues in the CDR3. The CDR3 DNA sequence: TGTGCCAGCAGCTTAAGAGGCACTGAAGCTTTCTTT. Its protein is CASSLRGTEAFF.

The rearrangement uses TRBV27 and TRBJ1-2, with 8 bases fitting TRBD1. Germline CDR1 is MNHEY and CDR2 is SMNVEV (reference sequence). The CDR3 sequence is 15 residues long. V lost 5 bases and J lost 4; bases outside the gene matches: 9. The CDR3 spells CASSPPGQGTYGYTF. CDR3 nucleotides: TGTGCCAGCAGTCCACCCGGACAGGGCACCTATGGCTACACCTTC.

The chain carries TRBV7-9 and TRBJ1-4; D not resolved. Germline CDR1 and CDR2: SEHNR and FQNEAQ (reference sequence). CDR3 size: 12 residues. Trimming removed 1 base from V and 12 bases from J, with 9 bases in between. The CDR3 sequence: CASSLVQEELFF. For the CDR3, the DNA is TGTGCCAGCAGCTTAGTCCAGGAGGAACTGTTTTTT.

The V and J genes are TRBV10-3 and TRBJ2-3, with 9 bases aligning to TRBD2. This CDR3 has 15 amino acids. With 3 bases clipped from V and 4 bases from J, the junction kept 5 bases outside the gene matches. CDR1 is ENHRY, CDR2 SYGVKD, per germline. CDR3 residues: CAISDRSGGADTQYF. Written as DNA, the CDR3 is TGTGCCATCAGTGATCGTAGCGGGGGTGCAGATACGCAGTATTTT.

The chain combines TRBV4-1 with TRBJ2-7, with TRBD2 matching over 15 bases. V lost 2 bases to trimming and J lost 2 bases; unmatched junction nucleotides: 13. The CDR3 is 20 amino acids. Germline CDR1 is MGHRA and CDR2 is YSYEKL. The chain's CDR3 is CASSQPTSGLAGGDPYEQYF. The DNA of the CDR3 is TGCGCCAGCAGCCAACCAACCTCCGGACTAGCGGGGGGGGACCCCTACGAGCAGTACTTC.

The chain employs TRBV7-2 and TRBJ2-4; no reliable D call. CDR1 SGHTA and CDR2 FQGNSA come from the germline V gene. The CDR3 runs 17 residues. V lost 1 base and J 0 bases, leaving 13 bases between the germline ends. The CDR3 DNA sequence: TGTGCCAGCAGCTTAGGGTTACGTCACATAGCCAAAAACATTCAGTACTTC. Residues: CASSLGLRHIAKNIQYF.

The V and J genes are TRBV19 and TRBJ2-2; D is ambiguous. Germline-derived CDR1 and CDR2 are LNHDA and SQIVND (reference sequence). CDR3 size: 16 residues. V was pared by 5 bases and J by 1 base, with 14 bases between. The CDR3 reads CASSYFVAENTGELFF. The CDR3 region has the DNA TGTGCCAGTAGTTATTTCGTGGCGGAGAACACCGGGGAGCTGTTTTTT.

The chain joins TRBV5-1 to TRBJ2-7; 11 bases are a match to TRBD2. The CDR3 loop spans 15 amino acids. CDR1 is SGHRS, CDR2 YFSETQ, per germline. J gave up 0 bases and V 4 bases, and 3 bases lay outside the gene matches. As DNA, the CDR3 is TGCGCCAGCAGCGTAACTAGCGGGAGCTCCTACGAGCAGTACTTC. Encoded protein: CASSVTSGSSYEQYF.

The chain has TRBV9 and TRBJ1-2; a weak D match, TRBD1 (6 bases). V dropped 4 bases and J dropped 2 bases, with 15 bases sitting between them. The CDR3 is made up of 15 amino acids. Germline V gene data show CDR1 as SGDLS and CDR2 as YYNGEE. The CDR3, as DNA: TGTGCCAGCAGCCAAAGTGGGGGCCGGAACTATGGCTACACCTTC. This sequence encodes CASSQSGGRNYGYTF. Together with reference TRBV9 and TRBJ1-2, the CDR3 gives the full variable domain: DSGVTQTPKHLITATGQRVTLRCSPRSGDLSVYWYQQSLDQGLQFLIQYYNGEERAKGNILERFSAQQFPDLHSELNLSSLELGDSALYFCASSQSGGRNYGYTFGSGTRLTVV.

V gene TRBV7-2 combines with J gene TRBJ2-7; 7 bases match TRBD1. The CDR3 has 19 amino acids. Per the germline V gene, CDR1 is SGHTA and CDR2 is FQGNSA. The V and J ends lost 2 bases and 4 bases, in that order; junction bases with no gene match: 20. CDR3 sequence (DNA): TGTGCCAGCAGCTTACCAGCGCTAGCCTCGGGACAGTCTGGTTACGAGCAGTACTTC. Translating it yields CASSLPALASGQSGYEQYF. Using reference TRBV7-2 and TRBJ2-7 for the parts outside the CDR3, the full variable domain is GAGVSQSPSNKVTEKGKDVELRCDPISGHTALYWYRQSLGQGLEFLIYFQGNSAPDKSGLPSDRFSAERTGGSVSTLTIQRTQQEDSAVYLCASSLPALASGQSGYEQYFGPGTRLTVT.

This sequence joins TRBV10-3 and TRBJ2-6; no reliable D call. This CDR3 has 15 residues. Germline V CDR1 and CDR2: ENHRY, SYGVKD. V was clipped by 7 bases and J by 0 bases, with 10 bases between them. DNA for the CDR3: TGTGCCATCACCGATCAGGCCTCTGGGGCCAACGTCCTGACTTTC. Its protein is CAITDQASGANVLTF.

The CDR3 spells CASSRFPVGVGADTQYF. Written as DNA, the CDR3 is TGCGCCAGCAGCCGATTCCCAGTCGGGGTTGGCGCAGATACGCAGTATTTT. The V gene is TRBV4-1, the J gene TRBJ2-3; D may be TRBD2 (5 bases). V lost 4 bases, J lost 4 bases, and 21 bases lay in between. Germline V lookup: CDR1 MGHRA, CDR2 YSYEKL. The CDR3 runs 17 residues.

The chain links TRBV7-9 to TRBJ2-7, with a tentative D call TRBD2 (8 bases). V was shortened by 8 bases and J by 2 bases, with 22 bases between the two germline ends. Germline values: CDR1 SEHNR, CDR2 FQNEAQ (reference sequence). The CDR3 has 16 amino acids. The CDR3 coding sequence is TGTGCCAGCGCCCTACCCGGGGGGGACAGCCCCTACGAGCAGTACTTC. Its protein product is CASALPGGDSPYEQYF. The whole variable domain, remainder taken from reference TRBV7-9 and TRBJ2-7, is DTGVSQNPRHKITKRGQNVTFRCDPISEHNRLYWYRQTLGQGPEFLTYFQNEAQLEKSRLLSDRFSAERPKGSFSTLEIQRTEQGDSAMYLCASALPGGDSPYEQYFGPGTRLTVT.

The chain recombines TRBV29-1 with TRBJ2-7, with D tentatively TRBD1 (5 bases). Germline values: CDR1 SQVTM, CDR2 ANQGSEA. The ends were cut back, 4 bases at V and 1 base at J, with 8 bases in the middle. CDR3 length: 12 residues. The CDR3 sequence is CSVVGASYEQYF. CDR3 sequence (DNA): TGCAGCGTTGTTGGGGCTTCCTACGAGCAGTACTTC.